This TCR beta chain was profiled in a study of cytomegalovirus exposure and HLA in healthy donors. Looking at the study overall: From roughly 180 million T cells, an earlier analysis saw approximately 110 million unique TCR beta sequences. Study-level findings and limits: Earlier findings revealed that most TCR beta V segments proved productive either about 90% or about 30% of the time.

This PCR relied on a set of 60 Vbeta primers and 13 Jbeta primers. Repertoires were generated with immunoSEQ multiplex PCR, while TCRdb's copy carries only in-frame clones and drops some. This sample has 140,000 to 150,000 clones, with approximately 63% found just once. As to this clone: The antigen remains unidentified.

Healthy bone marrow donors made up the cohort. Sequencing was performed on PBMCs. This TCR was recovered from a woman in her fifties or sixties in good health and CMV-seropositive.

CDR3 coding DNA: TGTGCCAGCAGCCTAGGCTCGGGAGGGGAGCAGTACTTC. Its translation is CASSLGSGGEQYF. The chain links TRBV9 to TRBJ2-7, with TRBD2 identical over 8 bases. This CDR3 contains 13 residues. The ends lost 4 bases at V and 7 bases at J; junction bases unmatched: 7. The germline CDR1 and CDR2 sequences are SGDLS and YYNGEE.